This T cell receptor (beta chain) was identified in a study of identical twins. TCRdb fed the 5' RACE reads into MiXCR, producing one record per CDR3 protein. The sample includes roughly 770,000 distinct CDR3 sequences, 18% of them seen just once. The V segment lost 4 bases and the J segment 6 bases; nucleotides outside the gene matches: 10. From germline, CDR1 is LGHNA and CDR2 YNFKEQ. CDR3 length: 16 residues. This same sample was also part of a study on T cells expressing NK-cell markers.

This receptor was taken from a woman aged 18-35 years in good health. What was sequenced was PBMCs. The V and J genes are TRBV4-2 and TRBJ2-4, with 9 positions matching TRBD1. The CDR3 nucleotides are TGTGCCAGCAGCCGGCCCCTCCGGGACAGGGTAAACATTCAGTACTTC. Protein product: CASSRPLRDRVNIQYF.